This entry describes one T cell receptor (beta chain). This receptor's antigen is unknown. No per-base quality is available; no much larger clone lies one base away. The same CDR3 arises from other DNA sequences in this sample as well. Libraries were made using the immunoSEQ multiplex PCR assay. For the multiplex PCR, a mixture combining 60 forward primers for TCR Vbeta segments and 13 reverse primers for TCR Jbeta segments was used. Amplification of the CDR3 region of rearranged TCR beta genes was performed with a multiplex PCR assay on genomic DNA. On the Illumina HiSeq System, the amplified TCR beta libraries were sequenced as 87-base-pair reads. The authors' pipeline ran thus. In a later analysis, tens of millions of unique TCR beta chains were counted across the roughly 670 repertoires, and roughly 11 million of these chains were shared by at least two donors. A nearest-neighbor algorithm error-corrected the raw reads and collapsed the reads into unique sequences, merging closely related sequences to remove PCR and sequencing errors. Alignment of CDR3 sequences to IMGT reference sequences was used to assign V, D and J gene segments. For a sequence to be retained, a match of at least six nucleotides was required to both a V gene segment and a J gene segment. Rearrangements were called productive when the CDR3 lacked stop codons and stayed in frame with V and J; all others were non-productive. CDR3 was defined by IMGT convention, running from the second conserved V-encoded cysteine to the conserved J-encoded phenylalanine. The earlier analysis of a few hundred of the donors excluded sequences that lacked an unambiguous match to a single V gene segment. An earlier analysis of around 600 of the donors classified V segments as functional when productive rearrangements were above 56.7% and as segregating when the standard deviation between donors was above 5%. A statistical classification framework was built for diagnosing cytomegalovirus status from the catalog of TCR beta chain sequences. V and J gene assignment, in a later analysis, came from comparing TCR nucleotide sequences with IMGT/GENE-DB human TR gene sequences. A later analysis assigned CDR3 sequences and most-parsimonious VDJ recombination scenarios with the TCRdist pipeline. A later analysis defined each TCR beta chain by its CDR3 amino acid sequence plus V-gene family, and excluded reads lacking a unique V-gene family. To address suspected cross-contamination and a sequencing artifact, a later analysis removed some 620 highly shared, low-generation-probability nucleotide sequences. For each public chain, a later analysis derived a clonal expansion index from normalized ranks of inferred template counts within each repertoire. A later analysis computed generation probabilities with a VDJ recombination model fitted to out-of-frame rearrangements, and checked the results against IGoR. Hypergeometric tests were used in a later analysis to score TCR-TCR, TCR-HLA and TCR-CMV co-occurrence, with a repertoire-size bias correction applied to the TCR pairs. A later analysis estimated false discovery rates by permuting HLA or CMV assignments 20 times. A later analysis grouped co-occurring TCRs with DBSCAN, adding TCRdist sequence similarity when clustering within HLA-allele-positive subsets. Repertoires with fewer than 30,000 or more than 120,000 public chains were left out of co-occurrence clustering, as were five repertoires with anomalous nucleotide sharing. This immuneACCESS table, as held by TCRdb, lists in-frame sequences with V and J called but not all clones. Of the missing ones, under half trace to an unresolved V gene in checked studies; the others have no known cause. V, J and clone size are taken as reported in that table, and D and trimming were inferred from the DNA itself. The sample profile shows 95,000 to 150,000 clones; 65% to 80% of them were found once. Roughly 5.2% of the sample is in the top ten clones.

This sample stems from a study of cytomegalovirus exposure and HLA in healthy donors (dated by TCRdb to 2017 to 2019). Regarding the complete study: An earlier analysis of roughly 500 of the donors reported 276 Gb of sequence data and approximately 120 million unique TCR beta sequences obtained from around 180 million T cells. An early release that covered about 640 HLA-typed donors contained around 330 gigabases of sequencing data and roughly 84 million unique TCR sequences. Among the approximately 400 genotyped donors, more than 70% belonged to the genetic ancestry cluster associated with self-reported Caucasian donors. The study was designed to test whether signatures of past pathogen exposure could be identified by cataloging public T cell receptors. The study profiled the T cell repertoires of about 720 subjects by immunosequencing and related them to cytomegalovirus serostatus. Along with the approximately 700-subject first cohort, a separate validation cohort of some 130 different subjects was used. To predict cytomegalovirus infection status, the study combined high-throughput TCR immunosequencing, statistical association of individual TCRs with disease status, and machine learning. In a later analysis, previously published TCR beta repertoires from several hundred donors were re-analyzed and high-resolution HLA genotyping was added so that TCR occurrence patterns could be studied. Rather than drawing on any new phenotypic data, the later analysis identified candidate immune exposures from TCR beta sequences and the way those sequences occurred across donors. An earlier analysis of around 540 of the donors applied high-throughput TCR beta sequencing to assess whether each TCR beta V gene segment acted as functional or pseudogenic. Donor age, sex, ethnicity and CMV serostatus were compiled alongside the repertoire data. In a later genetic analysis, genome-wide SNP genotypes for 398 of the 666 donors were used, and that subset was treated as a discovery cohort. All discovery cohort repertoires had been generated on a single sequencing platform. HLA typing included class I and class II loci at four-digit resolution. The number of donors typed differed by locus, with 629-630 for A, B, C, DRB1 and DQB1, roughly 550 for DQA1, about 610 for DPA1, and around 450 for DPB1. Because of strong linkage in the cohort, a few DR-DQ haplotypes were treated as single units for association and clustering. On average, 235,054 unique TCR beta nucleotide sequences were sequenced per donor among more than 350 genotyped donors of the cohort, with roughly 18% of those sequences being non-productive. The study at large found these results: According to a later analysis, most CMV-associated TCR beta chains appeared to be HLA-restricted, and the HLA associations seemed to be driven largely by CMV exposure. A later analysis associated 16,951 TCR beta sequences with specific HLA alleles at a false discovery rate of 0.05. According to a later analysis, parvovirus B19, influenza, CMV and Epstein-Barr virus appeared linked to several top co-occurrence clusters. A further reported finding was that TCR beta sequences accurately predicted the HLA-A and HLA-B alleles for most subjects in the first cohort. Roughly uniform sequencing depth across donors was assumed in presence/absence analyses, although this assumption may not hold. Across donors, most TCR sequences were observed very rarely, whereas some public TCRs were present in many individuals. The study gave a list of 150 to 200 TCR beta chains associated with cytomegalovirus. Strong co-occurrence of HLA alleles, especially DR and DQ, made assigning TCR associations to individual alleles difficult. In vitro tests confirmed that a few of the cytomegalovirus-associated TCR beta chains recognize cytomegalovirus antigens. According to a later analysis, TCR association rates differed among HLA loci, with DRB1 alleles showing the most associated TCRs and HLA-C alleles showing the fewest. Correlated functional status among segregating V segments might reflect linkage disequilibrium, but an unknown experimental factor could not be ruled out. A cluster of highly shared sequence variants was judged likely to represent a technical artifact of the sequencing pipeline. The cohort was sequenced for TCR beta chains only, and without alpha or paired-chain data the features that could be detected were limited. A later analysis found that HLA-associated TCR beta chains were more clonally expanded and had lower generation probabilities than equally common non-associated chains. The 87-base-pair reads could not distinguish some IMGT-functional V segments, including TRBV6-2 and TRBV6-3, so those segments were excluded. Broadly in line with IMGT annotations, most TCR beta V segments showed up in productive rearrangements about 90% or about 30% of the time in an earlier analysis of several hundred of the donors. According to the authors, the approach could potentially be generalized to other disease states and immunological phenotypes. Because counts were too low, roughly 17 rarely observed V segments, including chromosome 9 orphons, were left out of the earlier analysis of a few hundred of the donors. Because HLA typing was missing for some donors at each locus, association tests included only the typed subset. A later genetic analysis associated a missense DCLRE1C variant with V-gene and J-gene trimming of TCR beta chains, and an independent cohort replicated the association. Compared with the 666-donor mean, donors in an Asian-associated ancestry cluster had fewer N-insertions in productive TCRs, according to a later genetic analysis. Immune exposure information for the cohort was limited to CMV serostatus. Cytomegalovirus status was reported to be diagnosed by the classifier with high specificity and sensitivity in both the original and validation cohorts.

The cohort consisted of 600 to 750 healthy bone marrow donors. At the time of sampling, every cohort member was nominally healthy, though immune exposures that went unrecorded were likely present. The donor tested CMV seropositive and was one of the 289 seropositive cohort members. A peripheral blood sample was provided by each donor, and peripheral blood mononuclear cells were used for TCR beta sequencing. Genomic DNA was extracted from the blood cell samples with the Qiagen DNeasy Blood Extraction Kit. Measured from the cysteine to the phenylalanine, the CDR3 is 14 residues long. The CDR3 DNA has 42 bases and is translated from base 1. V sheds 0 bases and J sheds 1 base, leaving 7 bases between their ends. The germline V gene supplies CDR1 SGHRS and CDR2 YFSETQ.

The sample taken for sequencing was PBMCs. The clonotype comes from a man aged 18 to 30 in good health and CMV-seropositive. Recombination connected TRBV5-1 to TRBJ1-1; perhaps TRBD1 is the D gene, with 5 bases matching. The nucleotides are TGCGCCAGCAGCTTGGGGGGCGGGAACACTGAAGCTTTCTTT. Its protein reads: CASSLGGGNTEAFF.